Following are 10 T cell receptor beta chains from one sample sequenced in a study of blood T cell repertoires in COVID-19. Data came from immunoSEQ multiplex PCR; TCRdb stores just in-frame clones and leaves some out. The sample yields just under 350,000 clones, about 83% seen once. Sequenced material: peripheral blood. The origin of the receptors is a man aged 30 to 45 with active or convalescent COVID-19.

V and J are TRBV7-6 and TRBJ1-3; tentatively, D is TRBD1 (5 bases). Per the germline V gene, CDR1 is SGHVS and CDR2 is FNYEAQ. Trimming left V 5 bases short and J 2 bases short, with 13 bases between. The CDR3 has 15 amino acids. Here the CDR3 DNA reads TGTGCCAGCAGCACCTTACAGGAGACTGGAAACACCATATATTTT. Amino acid sequence: CASSTLQETGNTIYF.

J is TRBJ1-6 and V is TRBV5-5; TRBD1 aligns across 8 bases. V gave up 3 bases and J gave up 10 bases; unmatched junction bases: 12. Germline-derived CDR1 and CDR2 are SGHKS and YYEKEE (reference sequence). The CDR3 extends over 16 amino acids. The CDR3 bases are TGTGCCAGCAGCTCGGATCCGGACAGGGATGTGTCACCCCTCCACTTT. Translating gives CASSSDPDRDVSPLHF. Based on the CDR3 plus reference TRBV5-5 and TRBJ1-6, the full variable domain is DAGVTQSPTHLIKTRGQQVTLRCSPISGHKSVSWYQQVLGQGPQFIFQYYEKEERGRGNFPDRFSARQFPNYSSELNVNALLLGDSALYLCASSSDPDRDVSPLHFGNGTRLTVT.

The chain links TRBV5-1 to TRBJ1-2; TRBD1 agrees at 10 bases. This CDR3 has 17 residues. J was trimmed by 7 bases and V by 2 bases; bases with no gene match: 14. Germline V gives CDR1 SGHRS, CDR2 YFSETQ. CDR3 in DNA: TGCGCCAGCAGCTTATCCCCGGGACAGGGGTTTCAGAGTGGCTACACCTTC. Encoded protein: CASSLSPGQGFQSGYTF.

The V call is TRBV15, the J call TRBJ2-3; 14 nucleotides agree with TRBD2. This CDR3 region has 16 residues. V was clipped by 4 bases and J by 1 base; unmatched bases: 1. Germline values: CDR1 LNHNV, CDR2 YYDKDF (reference sequence). CDR3 sequence (DNA): TGTGCCACCAGCACGGGACTAGCGGGGGGCACAGATACGCAGTATTTT. Protein: CATSTGLAGGTDTQYF.

The V gene is TRBV2, the J gene TRBJ1-5; D ambiguous. The germline V gene encodes CDR1 SNHLY and CDR2 FYNNEI. The CDR3 covers 13 residues. Trimming took 7 bases from V and 3 from J, leaving 10 bases between them. The CDR3 here is CASTGRFNQPQHF. In DNA form, the CDR3 reads TGTGCCAGCACAGGAAGATTCAATCAGCCCCAGCATTTT.

This chain links TRBV27 with TRBJ2-3; 10 positions agree with TRBD2. Germline assignment: CDR1 MNHEY and CDR2 SMNVEV (reference sequence). The CDR3 is 15 amino acids. The J segment lost 5 bases and the V segment lost 5 bases, leaving 7 bases of the junction unmatched. CDR3 amino acids: CASSPLAGVEDTQYF. The CDR3 DNA reads as TGTGCCAGCAGTCCCCTAGCGGGAGTGGAAGATACGCAGTATTTT.

This sequence joins TRBV12-3 or TRBV12-4 and TRBJ1-5; D remains unclear. Trimming took off 3 bases at V and 1 base at J, with 4 bases between the two ends. This CDR3 spans 13 amino acids. In nucleotides, the CDR3 is TGTGCCAGCAGTTTGGCCAGCAATCAGCCCCAGCATTTT. Translation: CASSLASNQPQHF.

The chain carries TRBV7-9 and TRBJ1-2; D is ambiguous. Germline CDR1 SEHNR, CDR2 FQNEAQ (reference sequence). The V end lost 3 bases, the J end lost 5 bases, and 7 bases lay between the germline ends. This CDR3 contains 12 residues. CDR3 residues: CASSFGGYGYTF. The CDR3 coding sequence is TGTGCCAGCAGCTTCGGCGGGTATGGCTACACCTTC.

The CDR3 sequence: CASSALAGPDTQYF. The DNA of the CDR3 is TGTGCCAGCAGCGCTTTAGCGGGACCAGATACGCAGTATTTT. V usage is TRBV11-3 and J usage is TRBJ2-3; 8 bases are a match to TRBD2. The CDR3 covers 14 residues. The V segment lost 5 bases and the J segment 4 bases; nucleotides outside the gene matches: 5. The germline gives CDR1 SGHNT, CDR2 YENEEA.

The chain links TRBV27 to TRBJ1-1; no clear D gene. The CDR3 sequence is 12 residues long. The V end lost 4 bases, the J end lost 3 bases, and 6 bases lay between the germline ends. Germline CDR1 reads MNHEY; CDR2 reads SMNVEV (reference sequence). Here the CDR3 DNA reads TGTGCCAGCAGTTCACAAGACACTGAAGCTTTCTTT. Protein: CASSSQDTEAFF.